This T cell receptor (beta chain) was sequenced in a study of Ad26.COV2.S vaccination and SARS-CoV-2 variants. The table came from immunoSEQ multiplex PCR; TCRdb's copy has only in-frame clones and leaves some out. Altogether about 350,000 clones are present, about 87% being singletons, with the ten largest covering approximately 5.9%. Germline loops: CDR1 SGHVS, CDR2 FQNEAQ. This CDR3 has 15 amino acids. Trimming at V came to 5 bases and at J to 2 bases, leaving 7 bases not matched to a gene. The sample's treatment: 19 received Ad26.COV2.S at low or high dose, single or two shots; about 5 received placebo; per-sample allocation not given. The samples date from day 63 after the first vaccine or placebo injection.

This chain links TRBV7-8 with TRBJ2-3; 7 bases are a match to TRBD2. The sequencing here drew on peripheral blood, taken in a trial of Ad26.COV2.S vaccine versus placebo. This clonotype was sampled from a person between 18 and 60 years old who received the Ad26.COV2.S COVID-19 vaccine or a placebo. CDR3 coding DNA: TGTGCCAGCAGCCTCCGGGACTATAACACAGATACGCAGTATTTT. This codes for CASSLRDYNTDTQYF.